Listed here are 20 T cell receptor beta chains from one sample, sequenced in a study of T cells in tuberculosis. Time point of the sample: new active TB diagnosis, blood taken before or within 7 days of starting treatment. The repertoire was sequenced with immunoSEQ multiplex PCR; TCRdb's copy has only in-frame clones and lacks some. The repertoire holds fewer than 55,000 clones, with 90% to 95% as singletons. This sample comprised PBMCs, obtained at tuberculosis diagnosis. These receptors originate from an adult with tuberculosis.

The chain links TRBV4-1 to TRBJ1-2, with a tentative D call TRBD1 (6 bases). The germline V gene has CDR1 MGHRA and CDR2 YSYEKL. Trimming shortened V by 0 bases and J by 5 bases, and 16 bases separated the two germline ends. The CDR3 spans 16 residues. This chain's CDR3 is CASSQDGGRGYYGYTF. The CDR3 coding sequence is TGCGCCAGCAGCCAAGATGGGGGCAGGGGCTATTATGGCTACACCTTC.

The genes are TRBV4-3 and TRBJ1-1; D ambiguous. The germline CDR1 and CDR2 sequences are LGHNA and YSLEER. Trimming took off 0 bases at V and 11 bases at J, with 22 bases between the two ends. CDR3 length equals 16 residues. The CDR3 loop reads CASSQEALAGWVWAFF. CDR3 nucleotide sequence: TGCGCCAGCAGCCAAGAGGCTTTGGCAGGCTGGGTCTGGGCTTTCTTT.

The J gene is TRBJ2-3, the V gene TRBV15, with a tentative D call TRBD2 (5 bases). V was cut by 1 base and J by 3 bases, with 14 bases left in between. The CDR3 covers 16 residues. Looked up from germline, CDR1 is LNHNV and CDR2 is YYDKDF (reference sequence). In DNA, the CDR3 is TGTGCCACCAGCAGAGGGGCGGGCTTACGTACAGATACGCAGTATTTT. The encoded protein is CATSRGAGLRTDTQYF. Supplemented by reference TRBV15 and TRBJ2-3, the full variable domain reads DAMVIQNPRYQVTQFGKPVTLSCSQTLNHNVMYWYQQKSSQAPKLLFHYYDKDFNNEADTPDNFQSRRPNTSFCFLDIRSPGLGDTAMYLCATSRGAGLRTDTQYFGPGTRLTVL.

This clone came up once. J is TRBJ1-4 and V is TRBV7-2; 10 nucleotides match TRBD1. The germline CDR1 and CDR2 sequences are SGHTA and FQGNSA. The V gene end was trimmed by 4 bases and the J gene end by 8 bases; junction bases not matched to a gene: 7. The CDR3 is made up of 15 amino acids. The CDR3 is CASSSYGQGGEKLFF. CDR3 DNA: TGTGCCAGCAGCTCCTACGGACAGGGGGGCGAAAAACTGTTTTTT.

The chain has TRBV28 and TRBJ1-5; possibly TRBD1 for D (6 bases). V was pared by 5 bases and J by 6 bases, with 17 bases between. Germline values: CDR1 MDHEN, CDR2 SYDVKM. The CDR3 runs 15 residues. CDR3: CASSPRGGRVQPQHF. The DNA of the CDR3 is TGTGCCAGCAGTCCTAGGGGGGGTAGGGTTCAGCCCCAGCATTTT.

The rearrangement uses TRBV7-6 and TRBJ2-7, with D maybe TRBD2 (6 bases). The CDR3 loop spans 16 amino acids. V lost 5 bases and J lost 2, with 19 bases in between. CDR1 and CDR2 from the germline V gene are SGHVS and FNYEAQ. The CDR3 sequence is CASSLHPGRETYEQYF. For the CDR3, the DNA is TGTGCCAGCAGCCTTCACCCGGGACGGGAGACCTACGAGCAGTACTTC.

The rearrangement joins TRBV7-9 to TRBJ2-5, with 11 bases fitting TRBD2. Germline CDR1 reads SEHNR; CDR2 reads FQNEAQ (reference sequence). This CDR3 region has 16 residues. Losses at the gene ends were 3 bases for V and 2 bases for J; bases not matched to a gene: 5. Here the CDR3 DNA reads TGTGCCAGCAGCTTCAGGCTAGCGGGAGGTCAAGAGACCCAGTACTTC. Its translation is CASSFRLAGGQETQYF.

The V call is TRBV5-1, the J call TRBJ2-7, with 7 bases fitting TRBD1. Germline CDR1 and CDR2: SGHRS and YFSETQ. CDR3 length: 12 residues. Losses at the gene ends were 5 bases for V and 6 bases for J; bases not matched to a gene: 5. Here the CDR3 DNA reads TGCGCCAGCAGGGTGACAGGGCGCGAGCAGTACTTC. It encodes CASRVTGREQYF.

The chain joins TRBV6-5 to TRBJ2-2; 7 bases are shared with TRBD1. The junction had 5 bases not matched to a gene; V was cut back by 5 bases and J by 5 bases. This CDR3 is 14 amino acids long. The germline V gene has CDR1 MNHEY and CDR2 SVGAGI. The CDR3 region is CASSLRQGTGELFF. The CDR3 bases are TGTGCCAGCAGTCTAAGACAGGGAACCGGGGAGCTGTTTTTT.

The J gene is TRBJ2-1, the V gene TRBV7-2; no definite D call. The V and J ends lost 2 bases and 4 bases respectively, with 6 bases between them. The CDR3 runs 13 residues. Germline assignment: CDR1 SGHTA and CDR2 FQGNSA. CDR3 bases: TGTGCCAGCAGCTTATACAGTTACAATGAGCAGTTCTTC. Its translation is CASSLYSYNEQFF.

CDR3 protein: CASSSGSVSSSPLHF. The CDR3 nucleotides read TGTGCCAGCAGCTCGGGTAGTGTCTCCTCTTCACCCCTCCACTTT. The rearrangement uses TRBV7-2 and TRBJ1-6; D gene unclear. With 4 bases removed from V and 9 bases from J, the gap between germline ends came to 16 bases. The CDR3 spans 15 residues. CDR1 and CDR2 (germline): SGHTA, FQGNSA. The full variable domain, completed using reference TRBV7-2 and TRBJ1-6, is GAGVSQSPSNKVTEKGKDVELRCDPISGHTALYWYRQSLGQGLEFLIYFQGNSAPDKSGLPSDRFSAERTGGSVSTLTIQRTQQEDSAVYLCASSSGSVSSSPLHFGNGTRLTVT.

V usage is TRBV4-3 and J usage is TRBJ1-6; a possible D gene is TRBD1 (5 bases). The ends were cut back, 1 base at V and 4 bases at J, with 14 bases in the middle. The CDR3 contains 17 residues. Germline V lookup: CDR1 LGHNA, CDR2 YSLEER. CDR3 nucleotides: TGCGCCAGCAGCCAAGGGGGGGAGGGTTTTTATAATTCACCCCTCCACTTT. Translating it yields CASSQGGEGFYNSPLHF.

The gene calls are TRBV15 and TRBJ1-4; D might be TRBD1 (6 bases). The CDR3 totals 16 residues. Germline V gene sequence: CDR1 LNHNV, CDR2 YYDKDF (reference sequence). The V gene lost 1 base and the J gene lost 8 bases, with 17 bases spanning the gap. The CDR3 nucleotides are TGTGCCACCAGCAGAGGGAGTCGACAGGATGGCGAAAAACTGTTTTTT. It yields the protein CATSRGSRQDGEKLFF.

V and J are TRBV19 and TRBJ2-2; 11 positions match TRBD1. After removal of 2 bases from V and 7 bases from J, the junction contained 6 bases not matched to a gene. This CDR3 has 16 amino acids. Looked up from germline, CDR1 is LNHDA and CDR2 is SQIVND (reference sequence). CDR3 sequence reads: CASSIWTGGANGELFF. CDR3 DNA: TGTGCCAGTAGTATATGGACAGGGGGCGCGAACGGGGAGCTGTTTTTT.

The chain employs TRBV10-3 and TRBJ2-3; D is undetermined. CDR1 is ENHRY, CDR2 SYGVKD, per germline. Trimming stripped 4 bases from V and 4 bases from J, with 6 bases between. This CDR3 contains 12 residues. CDR3 amino acids: CAISAYPDTQYF. Here the CDR3 DNA reads TGTGCCATCAGTGCCTATCCAGATACGCAGTATTTT.

J is TRBJ2-7 and V is TRBV5-3; 7 bases are a match to TRBD2. TRBV5-3 is given ORF status, its function remaining uncertain. With 3 bases clipped from V and 4 bases from J, the junction kept 10 bases outside the gene matches. This CDR3 is 15 amino acids long. The CDR3 sequence is CARSSATSRVYEQYF. The CDR3 region has the DNA TGTGCCAGAAGCTCCGCGACTAGCCGAGTGTACGAGCAGTACTTC.

This rearrangement joins TRBV4-2 to TRBJ2-3; a weak D match, TRBD1 (5 bases). CDR3 length: 11 residues. The V gene's germline CDR1 is LGHNA and CDR2 YNFKEQ. The V end was cut by 1 base, the J end by 11 bases, with 7 bases between. The CDR3 bases are TGTGCCAGCAGCCAAGGGACAAGGCAGTATTTT. Protein: CASSQGTRQYF.

This chain links TRBV5-6 with TRBJ2-1, with D possibly matching TRBD2 (6 bases). Germline CDR1 SGHDT, CDR2 YYEEEE. The CDR3 spans 15 residues. Trimming stripped 3 bases from V and 8 bases from J, with 18 bases between. In nucleotides, the CDR3 is TGTGCCAGCAGCTCAATAGGGACTGTGCGCGATGAGCAGTTCTTC. Protein sequence: CASSSIGTVRDEQFF.

The chain is built from TRBV30 and TRBJ2-2; 8 bases are a match to TRBD2. Trimming cost V 8 bases and J 3 bases; bases outside gene matches: 17. Germline V gene data show CDR1 as GTSNPN and CDR2 as SVGIG (reference sequence). This CDR3 is built from 17 residues. The CDR3, as DNA: TGTGCCACCTACCTTAGGGGGAGCGGGAGTTACACCGGGGAGCTGTTTTTT. Protein: CATYLRGSGSYTGELFF.

This chain links TRBV9 with TRBJ2-1; D is ambiguous. V dropped 3 bases and J dropped 7 bases, with 8 bases sitting between them. The CDR3 totals 12 residues. The V gene's germline CDR1 is SGDLS and CDR2 YYNGEE. In DNA, the CDR3 is TGTGCCAGCAGCGGTTCGGAGAATGAGCAGTTCTTC. Protein product: CASSGSENEQFF.